These 18 T cell receptor beta chains were sequenced from one sample in a study of blood T cell repertoires in COVID-19. Some clones are missing from TCRdb's copy, which holds only in-frame ones; the method was immunoSEQ multiplex PCR. The table lists 200,000 to 250,000 clones, 90% of them singletons. The sample comprised peripheral blood. These receptors came from a man aged 25-45 years with COVID-19, enrolled during active disease.

The chain has TRBV4-1 and TRBJ2-7; 9 positions agree with TRBD1. The germline CDR1 and CDR2 sequences are MGHRA and YSYEKL. The ends lost 1 base at V and 2 bases at J; junction bases unmatched: 3. This CDR3 has 15 amino acids. CDR3 protein: CASSQVDRGTYEQYF. The CDR3 DNA sequence: TGCGCCAGCAGCCAAGTGGACAGGGGAACCTACGAGCAGTACTTC.

The V and J genes are TRBV7-9 and TRBJ1-5; D ambiguous. From germline, CDR1 is SEHNR and CDR2 FQNEAQ (reference sequence). Between the trimmed V and J ends, which lost 5 bases and 2 bases, there was a span of 16 bases. The CDR3 sequence is 16 residues long. In nucleotides, the CDR3 is TGTGCCAGCAGCCCCTCGGGAGGTGACGGCAATCAGCCCCAGCATTTT. It codes for CASSPSGGDGNQPQHF.

The chain links TRBV2 to TRBJ2-4; 8 bases line up with TRBD2. The length of the CDR3 is 17 residues. Germline loops: CDR1 SNHLY, CDR2 FYNNEI. Trimming took 2 bases from V and 8 from J; bases not matched to a gene: 14. The CDR3 here is CASSEQREWGLGDIQYF. The CDR3 DNA follows: TGTGCCAGCAGTGAACAGCGGGAGTGGGGGTTGGGAGACATTCAGTACTTC.

The chain has TRBV29-1 and TRBJ1-1; D ambiguous. CDR3 length equals 14 residues. V shed 3 bases and J shed 3 bases, with 14 bases lying between them. Germline V gene data show CDR1 as SQVTM and CDR2 as ANQGSEA. The CDR3 loop reads CSVELWALDTEAFF. As DNA, the CDR3 is TGCAGCGTTGAGCTGTGGGCCCTCGACACTGAAGCTTTCTTT.

The chain recombines TRBV13 with TRBJ1-4, with D possibly being TRBD1 (6 bases). Germline V gives CDR1 PRHDT, CDR2 FYEKMQ (reference sequence). CDR3 length equals 16 residues. V gave up 1 base and J gave up 4 bases, with 13 bases separating them. The chain's CDR3 is CASSLAGRGNNEKLFF. DNA for the CDR3: TGTGCCAGCAGCTTAGCCGGCAGGGGCAATAATGAAAAACTGTTTTTT.

The chain has TRBV4-1 and TRBJ1-1; D is unresolved. Per germline, CDR1 MGHRA and CDR2 YSYEKL. This CDR3 has 16 residues. The germline V and J ends were trimmed by 4 bases and 3 bases, with 18 bases remaining between them. CDR3 in DNA: TGCGCCAGCAGCCGGTCGATTCATGGTCGGGACACTGAAGCTTTCTTT. Translating gives CASSRSIHGRDTEAFF.

The genes are TRBV18 and TRBJ1-2; 8 bases fit TRBD1. This CDR3 has 15 amino acids. V shed 3 bases, J shed 8 bases, and the junction held 11 bases outside the gene matches. Germline V lookup: CDR1 KGHSH, CDR2 LQKENI. As DNA, the CDR3 is TGTGCCAGCTCACCCCCCGGGACAGGCCCCATGGGCTACACCTTC. Protein: CASSPPGTGPMGYTF.

Comment on this clone: Different DNA sequences within this sample yield the same CDR3. The chain couples TRBV28 to TRBJ2-1; 7 bases map to TRBD2. The CDR3 extends over 15 amino acids. Germline values: CDR1 MDHEN, CDR2 SYDVKM. V lost 3 bases and J lost 0; bases outside the gene matches: 2. CDR3 nucleotides: TGTGCCAGCAGTTTGGGGGGGAGCTCCTACAATGAGCAGTTCTTC. This sequence encodes CASSLGGSSYNEQFF.

The rearrangement joins TRBV5-1 to TRBJ1-6, with D possibly being TRBD1 (6 bases). The CDR3 loop spans 12 amino acids. Trimming left V 6 bases short and J 10 bases short, with 11 bases between. Germline lookup yields CDR1 SGHRS and CDR2 YFSETQ. The CDR3 nucleotides read TGCGCCAGCAAACAGGGTGACTCACCCCTCCACTTT. It specifies CASKQGDSPLHF. Using reference TRBV5-1 and TRBJ1-6 for the parts outside the CDR3, the full variable domain is KAGVTQTPRYLIKTRGQQVTLSCSPISGHRSVSWYQQTPGQGLQFLFEYFSETQRNKGNFPGRFSGRQFSNSRSEMNVSTLELGDSALYLCASKQGDSPLHFGNGTRLTVT.

The sample holds one count of this clone. The J gene is TRBJ1-3, the V gene TRBV6-5, with D tentatively TRBD1 (5 bases). This CDR3 has 16 residues. From germline, CDR1 is MNHEY and CDR2 SVGAGI. V gave up 0 bases and J gave up 0 bases, with 9 bases separating them. The CDR3 loop is CASSYSDSSSGNTIYF. The CDR3 bases are TGTGCCAGCAGTTACTCCGACAGCTCCTCTGGAAACACCATATATTTT.

V usage is TRBV4-3 and J usage is TRBJ2-7; D is undetermined. V was cut by 0 bases and J by 2 bases, with 11 bases left in between. Germline V gene data show CDR1 as LGHNA and CDR2 as YSLEER. This CDR3 has 15 residues. CDR3 sequence reads: CASSQDGETTYEQYF. CDR3 nucleotide sequence: TGCGCCAGCAGCCAAGATGGCGAAACTACCTACGAGCAGTACTTC.

The chain joins TRBV5-1 to TRBJ2-2; TRBD1 aligns across 8 bases. Germline lookup yields CDR1 SGHRS and CDR2 YFSETQ. The CDR3 contains 16 residues. J lost 4 bases, V lost 6 bases, and 11 bases had no gene match. The chain's CDR3 is CASIPGGVFPTGELFF. DNA for the CDR3: TGCGCCAGCATCCCAGGGGGCGTCTTCCCCACCGGGGAGCTGTTTTTT.

V gene TRBV4-3 combines with J gene TRBJ1-2; 7 bases map to TRBD1. The germline V gene encodes CDR1 LGHNA and CDR2 YSLEER. The CDR3 loop spans 15 amino acids. V lost 0 bases, J lost 3 bases, and 4 bases stayed unmatched. CDR3 protein: CASSQDRGGYYGYTF. The DNA of the CDR3 is TGCGCCAGCAGCCAAGATAGAGGGGGCTACTATGGCTACACCTTC.

This rearrangement joins TRBV5-1 to TRBJ1-2; a weak D match, TRBD1 (5 bases). The CDR3 is 15 residues long. V lost 5 bases to trimming and J lost 4 bases, with 18 bases between them. Per the germline V gene, CDR1 is SGHRS and CDR2 is YFSETQ. In DNA form, the CDR3 reads TGCGCCAGCAGTCCTAGGTCGACAGACGGCTATGGCTACACCTTC. It specifies CASSPRSTDGYGYTF.

The CDR3 nucleotides read TGTGCCAGCAGCTCCGGACTAGCCGCGACCTACGAGCAGTACTTC. Residues: CASSSGLAATYEQYF. The V and J genes are TRBV28 and TRBJ2-7; 8 bases agree with TRBD2. Looked up from germline, CDR1 is MDHEN and CDR2 is SYDVKM. CDR3 length: 15 amino acids. The V and J ends lost 6 bases and 2 bases, in that order; junction bases with no gene match: 9.

J is TRBJ1-4 and V is TRBV18; 7 bases align to TRBD1. Germline CDR1 KGHSH, CDR2 LQKENI. After removal of 10 bases from V and 5 bases from J, the junction contained 7 bases not matched to a gene. This CDR3 is built from 13 residues. In nucleotides, the CDR3 is TGTGCCACCTCCGGACAGGTGAATGAAAAACTGTTTTTT. It specifies CATSGQVNEKLFF.

As DNA, the CDR3 is TGTGCCAGCAGCTTTACTAGCGCGGGGAACAATGAGCAGTTCTTC. Translated: CASSFTSAGNNEQFF. The gene calls are TRBV7-6 and TRBJ2-1; TRBD2 aligns across 7 bases. The germline V gene encodes CDR1 SGHVS and CDR2 FNYEAQ. The V segment lost 3 bases and the J segment 5 bases; nucleotides outside the gene matches: 7. The CDR3 covers 15 residues.

CDR3 residues: CASSIRDRGHIYYEQYF. CDR3 in DNA: TGTGCCAGCAGCATTCGGGACAGGGGGCACATCTACTACGAGCAGTACTTC. This chain links TRBV13 with TRBJ2-7, with 12 nucleotides matching TRBD1. The trim removed 5 bases at V and 3 bases at J, leaving 11 bases unmatched. This CDR3 has 17 residues. Germline assignment: CDR1 PRHDT and CDR2 FYEKMQ (reference sequence).